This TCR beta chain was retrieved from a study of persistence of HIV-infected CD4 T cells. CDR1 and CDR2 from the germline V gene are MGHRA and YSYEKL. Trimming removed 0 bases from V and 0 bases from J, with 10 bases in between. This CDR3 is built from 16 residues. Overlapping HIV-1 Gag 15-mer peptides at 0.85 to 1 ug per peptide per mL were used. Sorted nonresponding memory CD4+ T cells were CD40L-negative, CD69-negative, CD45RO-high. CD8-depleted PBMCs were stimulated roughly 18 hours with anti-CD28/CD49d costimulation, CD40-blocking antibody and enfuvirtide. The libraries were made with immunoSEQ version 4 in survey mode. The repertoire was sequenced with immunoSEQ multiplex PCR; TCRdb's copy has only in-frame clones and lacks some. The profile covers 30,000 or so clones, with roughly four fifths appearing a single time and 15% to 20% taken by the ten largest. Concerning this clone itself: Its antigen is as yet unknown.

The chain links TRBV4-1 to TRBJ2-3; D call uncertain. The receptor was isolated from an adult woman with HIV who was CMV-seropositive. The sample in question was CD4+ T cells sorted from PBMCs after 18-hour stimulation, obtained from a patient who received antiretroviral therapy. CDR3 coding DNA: TGCGCCAGCAGCCAAGAAACGACTTACAGCACAGATACGCAGTATTTT. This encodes CASSQETTYSTDTQYF.